This T cell receptor beta chain was recovered during a study of blood T cell repertoires in COVID-19. In the study overall: Acute-phase and convalescent COVID-19 samples originated in the United States, Italy and Spain. Sources were T cells, B-cell-depleted T cells, or PBMCs; the material itself was cDNA or gDNA.

Germline CDR1 and CDR2: MNHEY and SVGEGT. V was clipped by 6 bases and J by 6 bases; unmatched bases: 8. The length of the CDR3 is 15 residues. In the study's own analysis: Reference gene primer amplification in the assay estimated nucleated cell counts. Data came from immunoSEQ multiplex PCR; TCRdb stores just in-frame clones and leaves some out. V and J calls and clone size are those listed in that table; D and trimming were worked out from the DNA. The sample holds approximately 89,000 clones, 70% to 80% seen once. The sample consisted of peripheral blood. The chain couples TRBV6-2 or TRBV6-3 to TRBJ2-1; 10 bases are shared with TRBD2. The source is a human donor in a cohort sampled during active COVID-19. The CDR3 reads CASSRSGRAANEQFF. For the CDR3, the DNA is TGTGCCAGCAGCCGGAGCGGGAGGGCCGCCAATGAGCAGTTCTTC.